Below, 4 T cell receptor beta chains from the same sample are listed, as sequenced in a study of blood T cells in healthy people across ages. The second PCR ran 7 to 11 cycles with a sample-barcoded 5' primer and J-beta primers. TCRdb processed the 5' RACE reads anew with MiXCR; each CDR3 protein has one entry. Of about 1.4 million distinct CDR3 sequences in the sample, around 59% were seen once. Sequencing used blood. These receptors all stem from a man aged 18 to 29 in good health.

This clonotype showed up just a few times. The chain joins TRBV4-1 to TRBJ2-1; D remains ambiguous. CDR1 MGHRA and CDR2 YSYEKL come from the germline V gene. The CDR3 consists of 15 residues. V was shortened by 0 bases and J by 7 bases, with 13 bases between the two germline ends. This CDR3 reads CASSQDPRQTNEQFF. The CDR3 bases are TGCGCCAGCAGCCAAGATCCCCGTCAGACGAATGAGCAGTTCTTC.

This clonotype was seen more than once but under ten times. The V call is TRBV28, the J call TRBJ2-4; D is perhaps TRBD2 (5 bases). Judging by the DNA end, TRBJ2-7 fits better; the J call may be wrong. Germline values: CDR1 MDHEN, CDR2 SYDVKM. The CDR3 covers 14 residues. CDR3 bases: TGTGCCAGCAGTTTAGTTGGGGAGATGAACGAGCAGTACTTC. Amino acid sequence: CASSLVGEMNEQYF.

The sample holds many counts of this clonotype. The gene calls are TRBV29-1 and TRBJ2-3; D is tentatively TRBD1 or TRBD2 (5 bases each). V lost 6 bases to trimming and J lost 2 bases, with 9 bases between them. The CDR3 consists of 12 residues. Per germline, CDR1 SQVTM and CDR2 ANQGSEA. The CDR3 loop reads CSVGTNTDTQYF. CDR3 in DNA: TGCAGCGTCGGGACCAACACAGATACGCAGTATTTT.

This chain uses TRBV29-1 with TRBJ2-3; 13 bases are a match to TRBD2. The CDR3 loop spans 16 amino acids. Losses at the gene ends were 1 base for V and 4 bases for J; bases not matched to a gene: 5. CDR1 SQVTM and CDR2 ANQGSEA come from the germline V gene. The CDR3 DNA reads TGCAGCGTTGAAGGGACTAGCGGGAGTAAGGCAGATACGCAGTATTTT. As protein: CSVEGTSGSKADTQYF.